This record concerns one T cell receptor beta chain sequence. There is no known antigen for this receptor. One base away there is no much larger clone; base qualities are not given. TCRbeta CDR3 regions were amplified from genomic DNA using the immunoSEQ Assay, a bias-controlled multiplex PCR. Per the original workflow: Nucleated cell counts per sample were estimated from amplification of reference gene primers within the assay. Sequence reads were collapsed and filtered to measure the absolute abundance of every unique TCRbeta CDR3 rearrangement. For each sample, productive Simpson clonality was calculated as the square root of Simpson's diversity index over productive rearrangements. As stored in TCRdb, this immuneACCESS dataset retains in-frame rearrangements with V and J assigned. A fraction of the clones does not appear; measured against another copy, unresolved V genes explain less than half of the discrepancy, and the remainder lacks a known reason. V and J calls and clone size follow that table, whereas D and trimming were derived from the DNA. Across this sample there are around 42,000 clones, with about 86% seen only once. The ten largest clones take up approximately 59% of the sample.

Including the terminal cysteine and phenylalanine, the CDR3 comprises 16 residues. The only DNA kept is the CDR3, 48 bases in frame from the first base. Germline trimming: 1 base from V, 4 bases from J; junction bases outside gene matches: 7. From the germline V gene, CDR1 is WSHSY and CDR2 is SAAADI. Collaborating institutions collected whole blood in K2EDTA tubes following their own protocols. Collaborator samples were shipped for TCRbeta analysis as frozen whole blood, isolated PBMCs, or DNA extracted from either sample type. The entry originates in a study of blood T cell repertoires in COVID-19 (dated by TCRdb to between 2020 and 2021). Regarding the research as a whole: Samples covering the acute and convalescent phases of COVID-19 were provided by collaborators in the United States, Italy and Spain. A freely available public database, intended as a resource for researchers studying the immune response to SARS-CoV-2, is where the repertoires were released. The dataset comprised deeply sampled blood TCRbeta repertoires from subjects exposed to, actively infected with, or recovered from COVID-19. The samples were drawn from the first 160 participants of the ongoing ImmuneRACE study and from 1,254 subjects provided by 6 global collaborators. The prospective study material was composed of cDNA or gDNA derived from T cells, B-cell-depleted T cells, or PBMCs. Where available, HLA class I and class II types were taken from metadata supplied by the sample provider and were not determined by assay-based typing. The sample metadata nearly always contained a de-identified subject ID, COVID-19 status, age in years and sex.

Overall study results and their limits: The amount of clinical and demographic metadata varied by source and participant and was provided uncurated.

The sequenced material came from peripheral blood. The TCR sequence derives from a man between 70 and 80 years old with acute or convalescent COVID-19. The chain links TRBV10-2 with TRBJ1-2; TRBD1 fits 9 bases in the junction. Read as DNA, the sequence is TGCGCCAGCAGTGAGTGGCGGGACAGGGTTCCCTATGGCTACACCTTC. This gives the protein CASSEWRDRVPYGYTF.